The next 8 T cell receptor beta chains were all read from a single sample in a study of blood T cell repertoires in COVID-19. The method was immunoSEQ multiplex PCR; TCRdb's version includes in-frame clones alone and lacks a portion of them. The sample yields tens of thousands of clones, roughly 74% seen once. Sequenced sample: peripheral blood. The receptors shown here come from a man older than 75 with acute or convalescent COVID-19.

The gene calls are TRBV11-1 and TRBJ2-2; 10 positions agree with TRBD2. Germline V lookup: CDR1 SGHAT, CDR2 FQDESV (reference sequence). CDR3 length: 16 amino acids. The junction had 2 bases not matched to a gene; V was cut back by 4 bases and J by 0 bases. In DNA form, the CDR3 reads TGTGCCAGCAGCTCAGGACTAGCGGCGAACACCGGGGAGCTGTTTTTT. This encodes CASSSGLAANTGELFF.

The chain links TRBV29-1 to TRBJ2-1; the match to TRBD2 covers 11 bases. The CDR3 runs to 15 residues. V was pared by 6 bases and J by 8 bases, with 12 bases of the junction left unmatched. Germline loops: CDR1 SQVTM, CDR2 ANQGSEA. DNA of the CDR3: TGCAGCGTCGGCTTAGCGGGAGGGCCGTTGTATGAGCAGTTCTTC. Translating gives CSVGLAGGPLYEQFF.

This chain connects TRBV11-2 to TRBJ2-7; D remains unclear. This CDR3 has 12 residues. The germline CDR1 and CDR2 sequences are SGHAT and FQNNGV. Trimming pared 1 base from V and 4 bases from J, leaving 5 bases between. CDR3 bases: TGTGCCAGCAGCTTAGGCCGGTACGAGCAGTACTTC. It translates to CASSLGRYEQYF.

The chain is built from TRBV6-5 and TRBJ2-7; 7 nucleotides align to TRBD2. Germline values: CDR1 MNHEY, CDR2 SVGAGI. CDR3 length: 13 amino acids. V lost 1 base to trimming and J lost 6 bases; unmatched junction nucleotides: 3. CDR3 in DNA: TGTGCCAGCAGTTACTATCGGACTAGCGAGCAGTACTTC. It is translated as CASSYYRTSEQYF.

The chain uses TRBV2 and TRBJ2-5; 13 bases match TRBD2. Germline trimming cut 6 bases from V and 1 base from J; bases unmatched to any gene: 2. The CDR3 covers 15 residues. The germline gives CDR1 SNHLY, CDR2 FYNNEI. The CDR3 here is CASRGTSGVQETQYF. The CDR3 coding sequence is TGTGCCAGCAGGGGGACTAGCGGGGTCCAAGAGACCCAGTACTTC.

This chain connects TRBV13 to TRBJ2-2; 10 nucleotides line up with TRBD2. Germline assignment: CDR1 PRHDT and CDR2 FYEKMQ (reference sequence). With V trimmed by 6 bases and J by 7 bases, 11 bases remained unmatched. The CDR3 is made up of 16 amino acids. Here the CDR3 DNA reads TGTGCCAGCAGTCCCCCGCTACTAGCGGGAAACGGGGAGCTGTTTTTT. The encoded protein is CASSPPLLAGNGELFF. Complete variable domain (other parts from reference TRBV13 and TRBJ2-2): AAGVIQSPRHLIKEKRETATLKCYPIPRHDTVYWYQQGPGQDPQFLISFYEKMQSDKGSIPDRFSAQQFSDYHSELNMSSLELGDSALYFCASSPPLLAGNGELFFGEGSRLTVL.

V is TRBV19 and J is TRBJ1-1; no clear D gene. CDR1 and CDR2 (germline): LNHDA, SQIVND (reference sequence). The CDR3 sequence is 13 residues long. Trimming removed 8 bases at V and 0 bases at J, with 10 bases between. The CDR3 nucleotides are TGTGCCAGTTGTAGACAAATGAACACTGAAGCTTTCTTT. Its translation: CASCRQMNTEAFF.

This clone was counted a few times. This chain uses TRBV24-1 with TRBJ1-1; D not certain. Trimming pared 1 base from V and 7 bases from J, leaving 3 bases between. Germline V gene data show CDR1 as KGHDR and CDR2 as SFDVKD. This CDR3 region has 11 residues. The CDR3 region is CATSDFGEAFF. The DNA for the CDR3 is TGTGCCACCAGTGATTTCGGTGAAGCTTTCTTT.